A single sample gave rise to the 9 T cell receptor beta chains below, sequenced in a study of blood T cells in healthy people across ages. Sample-barcoded 5' priming and a J-beta primer mix drove a second PCR of about 7 to 11 cycles. TCRdb ran MiXCR on the 5' RACE reads and lists one entry per CDR3 protein. The sample has some 760,000 distinct CDR3 sequences; roughly 25% are singletons. These records were also assigned to another study, of T cells of mothers and their children.

Sequencing input: blood. These TCRs come from a boy aged 5-17 years in good health.

The V and J genes are TRBV12-3 or TRBV12-4 and TRBJ2-7; the D is unclear. The germline V and J ends were trimmed by 6 bases and 7 bases, with 13 bases remaining between them. The CDR3 runs to 12 residues. CDR3 DNA sequence: TGTGCCAGCAGCGTAGATTCGGTAGAGCAGTACTTC. It is translated as CASSVDSVEQYF.

CDR3 nucleotide sequence: TGCAGCGTAAACTGGGCGAATAATGAAAAACTGTTTTTT. Translation: CSVNWANNEKLFF. The genes are TRBV29-1 and TRBJ1-4; D unclear. Germline-derived CDR1 and CDR2 are SQVTM and ANQGSEA. The V end lost 6 bases, the J end lost 4 bases, and 12 bases lay between the germline ends. The CDR3 has 13 residues.

This clonotype was counted only a few times. V gene TRBV7-9 combines with J gene TRBJ2-7; 7 positions agree with TRBD2. This CDR3 is built from 13 residues. Trimming took 5 bases from V and 3 from J; bases not matched to a gene: 4. Germline CDR1 is SEHNR and CDR2 is FQNEAQ (reference sequence). The CDR3 here is CASSASGSYEQYF. DNA of the CDR3: TGTGCCAGCAGCGCTAGCGGAAGCTACGAGCAGTACTTC.

The chain joins TRBV6-1 to TRBJ1-2; a weak D match, TRBD1 (6 bases). In germline, CDR1 is MNHNS, CDR2 SASEGT. V lost 10 bases, J lost 3 bases, and 18 bases lay in between. This CDR3 region has 14 residues. CDR3: CATKTGTYDYGYTF. In DNA form, the CDR3 reads TGTGCCACCAAAACCGGGACATACGACTATGGCTACACCTTC.

This clonotype appeared a few times. J is TRBJ2-1 and V is TRBV18, with 13 positions matching TRBD2. The CDR3 runs to 16 residues. The germline CDR1 and CDR2 sequences are KGHSH and LQKENI. V lost 4 bases, J lost 8 bases, and 8 bases stayed unmatched. In DNA form, the CDR3 reads TGTGCCAGCTCACTAAGGACTAGCGGGAGCGGAGATGAGCAGTTCTTC. It codes for CASSLRTSGSGDEQFF.

This clonotype has just a few counts. The chain recombines TRBV24-1 with TRBJ2-7, with a possible D match to TRBD1 (5 bases). This CDR3 is 13 amino acids long. Deletions cut 5 bases from V and 3 bases from J, with 10 bases between. Germline V gives CDR1 KGHDR, CDR2 SFDVKD. CDR3 loop: CATSALDSYEQYF. In DNA form, the CDR3 reads TGTGCCACCAGTGCCCTCGACAGCTACGAGCAGTACTTC.

The CDR3 region is CASRAGTGTEQYF. CDR3 coding DNA: TGTGCCAGCAGGGCCGGGACAGGGACCGAGCAGTACTTC. This chain links TRBV7-9 with TRBJ2-5; the match to TRBD1 covers 9 bases. The closer fit of TRBJ2-7 to the DNA end suggests the J call may be wrong. This CDR3 has 13 amino acids. Germline CDR1 reads SEHNR; CDR2 reads FQNEAQ (reference sequence).

J is TRBJ2-3 and V is TRBV7-3, with D perhaps given as TRBD1 or TRBD2 (6 bases each). Germline loops: CDR1 SGHTA, CDR2 FQGTGA. This CDR3 comprises 14 residues. Trimming cost V 1 base and J 5 bases, with 10 bases left between them. In DNA form, the CDR3 reads TGTGCCAGCAGCTTAATGGGGGGCAGAGATACGCAGTATTTT. This gives the protein CASSLMGGRDTQYF. Complete variable domain (other parts from reference TRBV7-3 and TRBJ2-3): GAGVSQTPSNKVTEKGKYVELRCDPISGHTALYWYRQSLGQGPEFLIYFQGTGAADDSGLPNDRFFAVRPEGSVSTLKIQRTERGDSAVYLCASSLMGGRDTQYFGPGTRLTVL.

V usage is TRBV5-1 and J usage is TRBJ2-1, with D possibly TRBD1 on 5 matching bases. TRBJ2-7 explains the end of the DNA better; the J call may be wrong. This CDR3 is 13 amino acids long. Germline loops: CDR1 SGHRS, CDR2 YFSETQ. CDR3 nucleotides: TGCGCCAGCTATAACCCAGGGTCCTACGAGCAGTACTTC. Its protein is CASYNPGSYEQYF.